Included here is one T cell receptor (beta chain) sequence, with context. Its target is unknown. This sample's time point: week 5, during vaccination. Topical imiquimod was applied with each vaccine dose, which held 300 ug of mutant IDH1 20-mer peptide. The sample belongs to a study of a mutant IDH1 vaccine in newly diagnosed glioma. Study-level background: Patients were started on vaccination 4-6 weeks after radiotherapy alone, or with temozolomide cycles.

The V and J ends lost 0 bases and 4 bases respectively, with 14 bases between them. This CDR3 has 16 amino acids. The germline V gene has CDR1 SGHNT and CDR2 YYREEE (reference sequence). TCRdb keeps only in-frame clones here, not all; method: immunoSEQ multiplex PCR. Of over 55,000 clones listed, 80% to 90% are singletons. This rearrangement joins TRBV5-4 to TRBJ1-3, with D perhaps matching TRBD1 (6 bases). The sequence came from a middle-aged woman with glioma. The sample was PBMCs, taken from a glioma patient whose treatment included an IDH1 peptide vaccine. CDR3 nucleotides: TGTGCCAGCAGCTTGGGTGGGGGCGCTTCCGGAAACACCATATATTTT. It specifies CASSLGGGASGNTIYF.